Following are 21 T cell receptor beta chains from one sample sequenced in a study of CD8 T cells in ankylosing spondylitis. Study-level findings and limits: Characteristic of ankylosing spondylitis blood, it appeared, was a TCR beta motif comprising several highly homologous variants.

From the 5' RACE reads, TCRdb called clonotypes with MiXCR, one entry per CDR3 protein. Altogether 130,000 or so distinct CDR3 sequences are present, about a sixth being singletons, with the ten largest covering 30% to 35%. These receptors lack a known antigen. Specimen: blood, either unsorted or a sorted T cell fraction (not recorded which). These receptors were obtained from a male donor with ankylosing spondylitis.

V and J are TRBV27 and TRBJ2-1; 8 nucleotides line up with TRBD2. CDR1 and CDR2 (germline): MNHEY, SMNVEV (reference sequence). J was trimmed by 4 bases and V by 0 bases; bases with no gene match: 5. This CDR3 contains 16 residues. The CDR3 protein is CASSLSSGRDYNEQFF. The CDR3, as DNA: TGTGCCAGCAGTTTATCGAGCGGGAGAGATTACAATGAGCAGTTCTTC.

This clonotype turned up a few times. The V and J genes are TRBV7-3 and TRBJ1-1; 8 bases fit TRBD1. This CDR3 comprises 14 residues. Germline V gene data show CDR1 as SGHTA and CDR2 as FQGTGA. The V segment lost 5 bases and the J segment 6 bases; nucleotides outside the gene matches: 8. The chain's CDR3 is CASSPGQGSSEAFF. The CDR3 DNA sequence: TGTGCCAGCAGCCCCGGACAGGGTTCTTCTGAAGCTTTCTTT.

This clonotype was seen only a few times. The chain links TRBV12-3 or TRBV12-4 to TRBJ2-3, with 8 bases that match TRBD1. The CDR3 sequence is 16 residues long. The V gene end was trimmed by 4 bases and the J gene end by 3 bases; junction bases not matched to a gene: 9. The CDR3 nucleotides read TGTGCCAGCAGTTCAATTTTGGGGGACAGGACAGATACGCAGTATTTT. It specifies CASSSILGDRTDTQYF.

This clonotype was seen a handful of times. The chain couples TRBV6-1 to TRBJ2-7; the D gene could be TRBD1 or TRBD2 (5 bases each). Trimming left V 6 bases short and J 6 bases short, with 6 bases between. Germline V lookup: CDR1 MNHNS, CDR2 SASEGT. The length of the CDR3 is 10 residues. Here the CDR3 reads CASSGAEQYF. The CDR3 DNA follows: TGTGCCAGCAGCGGGGCCGAGCAGTACTTC.

This clonotype came up a few times. The V call is TRBV13, the J call TRBJ2-7, with 8 bases matching TRBD2. The CDR3 is 15 residues long. The ends lost 2 bases at V and 7 bases at J; junction bases unmatched: 10. Germline values: CDR1 PRHDT, CDR2 FYEKMQ (reference sequence). The CDR3 DNA reads as TGTGCCAGCAGCTTAATCGGGAGGGCCGTTTTAGAGCAGTACTTC. Translating it yields CASSLIGRAVLEQYF.

The chain joins TRBV7-9 to TRBJ2-1; no clear D. This CDR3 region has 11 residues. V lost 1 base and J 8 bases, leaving 3 bases between the germline ends. In germline, CDR1 is SEHNR, CDR2 FQNEAQ (reference sequence). This chain's CDR3 is CASSLVHEQFF. DNA for the CDR3: TGTGCCAGCAGCTTAGTCCATGAGCAGTTCTTC.

In its sample, this clonotype was seen a few times. V usage is TRBV27 and J usage is TRBJ2-1, with TRBD2 as a possible D gene (5 bases). This CDR3 contains 16 residues. With 2 bases removed from V and 0 bases from J, the gap between germline ends came to 11 bases. The germline V gene has CDR1 MNHEY and CDR2 SMNVEV (reference sequence). The DNA of the CDR3 is TGTGCCAGCAGTTTAAGGTCAAGCGGCTCCTACAATGAGCAGTTCTTC. It is translated as CASSLRSSGSYNEQFF.

Comment on this clonotype: One base away lies a much larger clone, so this may be a sequencing read error. The conserved phenylalanine or tryptophan is not found at the CDR3 terminus, so this likely reflects a read error. The chain recombines TRBV20-1 with TRBJ2-7; D unclear. Germline CDR1 DFQATT, CDR2 SNEGSKA (reference sequence). Deletions cut 0 bases from V and 6 bases from J, with 9 bases between. CDR3 size: 12 residues. The CDR3 here is CSARDLGFEQYL. CDR3 nucleotides: TGCAGTGCTAGAGATCTCGGATTCGAGCAGTACCTC.

Ten or more counts support this clonotype. This chain connects TRBV29-1 to TRBJ2-7; TRBD2 matches 10 bases. Trimming took 1 base from V and 7 from J; bases not matched to a gene: 4. CDR3 length equals 13 residues. Germline loops: CDR1 SQVTM, CDR2 ANQGSEA. The CDR3 here is CSVEVTSGKEQYF. The CDR3 DNA reads as TGCAGCGTTGAAGTCACTAGCGGGAAAGAGCAGTACTTC.

This clonotype was detected many times. The chain is built from TRBV29-1 and TRBJ2-1; D remains ambiguous. Trimming removed 2 bases from V and 7 bases from J, with 12 bases in between. CDR3 length: 13 amino acids. Germline V gene data show CDR1 as SQVTM and CDR2 as ANQGSEA. As DNA, the CDR3 is TGCAGCGTTGAAAGGACCACCGGAAATGAGCAGTTCTTC. Translating it yields CSVERTTGNEQFF.

This rearrangement joins TRBV27 to TRBJ2-1; possibly TRBD1 or TRBD2 for D (6 bases each). V was trimmed by 7 bases and J by 6 bases, leaving 10 bases between them. This CDR3 comprises 12 residues. Germline values: CDR1 MNHEY, CDR2 SMNVEV (reference sequence). The CDR3 DNA is TGTGCCAGCACGGGGGCCCGCAATGAGCAGTTCTTC. Its protein product is CASTGARNEQFF.

The chain carries TRBV19 and TRBJ2-3, with D possibly being TRBD1 or TRBD2 (6 bases each). This CDR3 spans 17 amino acids. The V end was cut by 3 bases, the J end by 2 bases, with 18 bases between. CDR1 and CDR2 (germline): LNHDA, SQIVND (reference sequence). CDR3 sequence reads: CASSMQIGGLPTDTQYF. In DNA form, the CDR3 reads TGTGCCAGTAGTATGCAAATAGGGGGACTCCCCACAGATACGCAGTATTTT.

This clonotype was detected only a few times. V usage is TRBV29-1 and J usage is TRBJ2-7, with TRBD1 matching 9 bases. The trim removed 6 bases at V and 2 bases at J, leaving 8 bases unmatched. Per the germline V gene, CDR1 is SQVTM and CDR2 is ANQGSEA. The CDR3 covers 14 residues. CDR3 amino acids: CSVFGQGTTYEQYF. CDR3 DNA: TGCAGCGTATTCGGACAGGGGACAACCTACGAGCAGTACTTC.

The rearrangement links TRBV7-3 to TRBJ2-1, with unresolved D. In germline, CDR1 is SGHTA, CDR2 FQGTGA. This CDR3 has 13 amino acids. Trimming removed 1 base at V and 4 bases at J, with 5 bases between. The CDR3 sequence is CASSLKSYNEQFF. For the CDR3, the DNA is TGTGCCAGCAGCTTAAAATCTTACAATGAGCAGTTCTTC.

This clonotype was found many times. The genes are TRBV10-2 and TRBJ2-7; D gene ambiguous. The CDR3 sequence is 12 residues long. V gave up 4 bases and J gave up 4 bases, with 8 bases separating them. Per germline, CDR1 WSHSY and CDR2 SAAADI. The CDR3 DNA sequence: TGCGCCAGCAGTGTGCTGAAGTACGAGCAGTACTTC. Translation gives CASSVLKYEQYF.

J is TRBJ1-5 and V is TRBV2; D unresolved. V was shortened by 6 bases and J by 3 bases, with 6 bases between the two germline ends. Germline lookup yields CDR1 SNHLY and CDR2 FYNNEI. The CDR3 is 12 residues long. The CDR3 sequence is CASSPYNQPQHF. The CDR3 nucleotides read TGTGCCAGCAGCCCTTACAATCAGCCCCAGCATTTT. Filled out from reference TRBV2 and TRBJ1-5, the complete variable domain reads EPEVTQTPSHQVTQMGQEVILRCVPISNHLYFYWYRQILGQKVEFLVSFYNNEISEKSEIFDDQFSVERPDGSNFTLKIRSTKLEDSAMYFCASSPYNQPQHFGDGTRLSIL.

There are a few counts of this clonotype. The CDR3 coding sequence is TGTGCCAGCAGACCTTCCTACGAGCAGTACTTC. Translation gives CASRPSYEQYF. The genes are TRBV6-5 and TRBJ2-7; no clear D gene. CDR1 is MNHEY, CDR2 SVGAGI, per germline. V was pared by 6 bases and J by 1 base, with 4 bases between. The CDR3 is 11 amino acids.

This clonotype was seen a handful of times. The chain is built from TRBV2 and TRBJ2-7, with D uncertain. There are 12 residues in the CDR3. The ends were cut back, 1 base at V and 7 bases at J, with 8 bases in the middle. Germline V gene data show CDR1 as SNHLY and CDR2 as FYNNEI. CDR3 coding DNA: TGTGCCAGCAGTGAAGACTGGTGGGAGCAGTACTTC. Amino acids: CASSEDWWEQYF.

The V gene is TRBV27, the J gene TRBJ2-1; no reliable D call. The CDR3 spans 16 residues. Trimming left V 3 bases short and J 0 bases short, with 12 bases between. Germline V gene data show CDR1 as MNHEY and CDR2 as SMNVEV (reference sequence). The CDR3 region is CASSFFWKSSYNEQFF. The DNA for the CDR3 is TGTGCCAGCAGTTTTTTCTGGAAAAGCTCCTACAATGAGCAGTTCTTC.

The J gene is TRBJ2-1, the V gene TRBV10-3, with D unclear. The CDR3 runs to 15 residues. The germline CDR1 and CDR2 sequences are ENHRY and SYGVKD. Trimming removed 3 bases at V and 0 bases at J, with 9 bases between. The chain's CDR3 is CAISEQSSSYNEQFF. In nucleotides, the CDR3 is TGTGCCATCAGTGAACAGTCCAGCTCCTACAATGAGCAGTTCTTC.

This clonotype was seen a few times. The rearrangement links TRBV29-1 to TRBJ2-7; 7 bases align to TRBD1. There are 12 residues in the CDR3. Per germline, CDR1 SQVTM and CDR2 ANQGSEA. V gave up 4 bases and J gave up 3 bases; unmatched junction bases: 3. DNA of the CDR3: TGCAGCGTTGGACAGGGAGTCTACGAGCAGTACTTC. As protein: CSVGQGVYEQYF.